These 31 T cell receptor beta chains share one sample of origin, sequenced in a study of cytomegalovirus exposure and HLA in healthy donors. The primer mix had 60 Vbeta and 13 Jbeta primers. TCRdb's copy holds only in-frame clones and misses some; the assay was immunoSEQ multiplex PCR. Of some 95,000 clones in the sample, around 80% were seen once. Sequenced: PBMCs. Every receptor here comes from a young man in good health and CMV-seronegative.

The chain joins TRBV9 to TRBJ1-1; D may be TRBD1 (6 bases). Germline values: CDR1 SGDLS, CDR2 YYNGEE. The CDR3 spans 14 residues. The V end lost 4 bases, the J end lost 1 base, and 11 bases lay between the germline ends. This chain's CDR3 is CASSPGGENTEAFF. Here the CDR3 DNA reads TGTGCCAGCAGCCCTGGGGGCGAGAACACTGAAGCTTTCTTT.

This clone is a singleton in its sample. The rearrangement links TRBV7-2 to TRBJ2-7, with TRBD2 as a possible D gene (5 bases). V was clipped by 2 bases and J by 2 bases, with 10 bases between them. Germline values: CDR1 SGHTA, CDR2 FQGNSA. This CDR3 comprises 14 residues. The CDR3, as DNA: TGTGCCAGCAGCTTACGGGGTTATACCTACGAGCAGTACTTC. This sequence encodes CASSLRGYTYEQYF.

This clone came up once. At one boundary the junction diverges from the germline segment, which might be a read error. The chain joins TRBV6-4 to TRBJ2-3, with D perhaps being TRBD1 or TRBD2 (5 bases each). The CDR3 loop spans 15 amino acids. Per germline, CDR1 MRHNA and CDR2 SNTAGT. The CDR3 nucleotides are TGTGCCGGCAGTGACTCGGGGCTTGGCACAGATACGCAGTATTTT. Translated: CAGSDSGLGTDTQYF.

The chain is built from TRBV19 and TRBJ1-5; 8 bases are shared with TRBD1. Germline V gives CDR1 LNHDA, CDR2 SQIVND (reference sequence). This CDR3 is 16 amino acids long. The ends lost 2 bases at V and 3 bases at J; junction bases unmatched: 6. Here the CDR3 reads CASSIRGQGANQPQHF. CDR3 coding DNA: TGTGCCAGTAGTATAAGGGGGCAGGGGGCCAATCAGCCCCAGCATTTT.

The V and J genes are TRBV19 and TRBJ1-1; D gene ambiguous. This CDR3 contains 13 residues. Trimming pared 6 bases from V and 0 bases from J, leaving 8 bases between. CDR1 and CDR2 from the germline V gene are LNHDA and SQIVND (reference sequence). The CDR3 protein is CASSPTLNTEAFF. The CDR3 region has the DNA TGTGCCAGTAGCCCGACACTGAACACTGAAGCTTTCTTT.

The J gene is TRBJ2-7, the V gene TRBV29-1, with 8 positions matching TRBD1. Germline CDR1 reads SQVTM; CDR2 reads ANQGSEA. J lost 5 bases, V lost 6 bases, and 9 bases had no gene match. The CDR3 is made up of 13 amino acids. CDR3 sequence reads: CSVTGGGVDEQYF. The CDR3 coding sequence is TGCAGCGTCACAGGGGGAGGAGTGGACGAGCAGTACTTC.

This clone has just a few counts. J is TRBJ2-7 and V is TRBV29-1; D is unresolved. Germline-derived CDR1 and CDR2 are SQVTM and ANQGSEA. V was shortened by 4 bases and J by 5 bases, with 6 bases between the two germline ends. The CDR3 has 10 amino acids. CDR3 amino acids: CSVGLNEQYF. In DNA form, the CDR3 reads TGCAGCGTTGGGCTTAACGAGCAGTACTTC.

In its sample, this clone was seen once. The chain employs TRBV5-1 and TRBJ1-2; the match to TRBD1 covers 8 bases. Germline assignment: CDR1 SGHRS and CDR2 YFSETQ. The CDR3 spans 15 residues. After removal of 6 bases from V and 1 base from J, the junction contained 8 bases not matched to a gene. This CDR3 reads CASTPGQGGNYGYTF. The DNA of the CDR3 is TGCGCCAGCACCCCCGGACAGGGCGGTAACTATGGCTACACCTTC.

This rearrangement joins TRBV27 to TRBJ1-2; no clear D gene. The ends were cut back, 1 base at V and 8 bases at J, with 20 bases in the middle. CDR1 is MNHEY, CDR2 SMNVEV, per germline (reference sequence). The CDR3 covers 16 residues. The CDR3, as DNA: TGTGCCAGCAGTTTATTTGGTCAACTGGTGCGTAGCGGCTACACCTTC. Encoded protein: CASSLFGQLVRSGYTF.

The rearrangement joins TRBV30 to TRBJ1-1; TRBD1 is a possible D gene (5 bases). The CDR3 runs 15 residues. The V end lost 1 base, the J end lost 0 bases, and 12 bases lay between the germline ends. Germline V gene lookup returns CDR1 GTSNPN and CDR2 SVGIG (reference sequence). DNA for the CDR3: TGTGCCTGGAGTGGGATGAAGGGGATGAACACTGAAGCTTTCTTT. It is translated as CAWSGMKGMNTEAFF.

CDR3 residues: CASSYSSQGGSPLHF. In nucleotides, the CDR3 is TGTGCCAGCAGTTACTCGTCGCAGGGAGGCTCACCCCTCCACTTT. V gene TRBV6-5 combines with J gene TRBJ1-6, with D maybe TRBD1 (5 bases). The V gene's germline CDR1 is MNHEY and CDR2 SVGAGI. The V gene lost 0 bases and the J gene lost 10 bases, with 13 bases spanning the gap. The CDR3 contains 15 residues.

The chain recombines TRBV19 with TRBJ2-7; 12 nucleotides agree with TRBD1. Trimming cost V 6 bases and J 6 bases; bases outside gene matches: 21. The CDR3 consists of 19 residues. The germline gives CDR1 LNHDA, CDR2 SQIVND (reference sequence). The chain's CDR3 is CASSQPRDRGLPFVGEQYF. The CDR3 bases are TGTGCCAGTAGCCAACCCCGGGACAGGGGGCTACCGTTCGTCGGCGAGCAGTACTTC.

In its sample, this clone was seen once. Here the CDR3 DNA reads TGCGCCAGCAGCCAAGATATCAGTCGGCGGGAGCAGTTCTTC. Residues: CASSQDISRREQFF. The chain employs TRBV4-1 and TRBJ2-1, with D hard to call. With 0 bases removed from V and 10 bases from J, the gap between germline ends came to 13 bases. The CDR3 runs to 14 residues. CDR1 MGHRA and CDR2 YSYEKL come from the germline V gene.

The chain links TRBV29-1 to TRBJ1-2; TRBD1 is a possible D gene (6 bases). The germline gives CDR1 SQVTM, CDR2 ANQGSEA. Trimming shortened V by 1 base and J by 2 bases, and 17 bases separated the two germline ends. CDR3 size: 16 residues. CDR3 in amino acids: CSVEGGEDSRNYGYTF. The CDR3, as DNA: TGCAGCGTTGAAGGGGGTGAGGACAGCCGGAACTATGGCTACACCTTC.

This clone was seen a handful of times. The chain joins TRBV7-2 to TRBJ2-5; TRBD2 might be the D (6 bases). This CDR3 spans 15 amino acids. The germline V and J ends were trimmed by 2 bases and 5 bases, with 15 bases remaining between them. Germline V CDR1 and CDR2: SGHTA, FQGNSA. The CDR3 spells CASSLFAGRLETQYF. In DNA, the CDR3 is TGTGCCAGCAGCTTATTTGCAGGGAGGTTGGAGACCCAGTACTTC.

The chain joins TRBV27 to TRBJ2-3; tentatively, D is TRBD1 (6 bases). The germline V gene encodes CDR1 MNHEY and CDR2 SMNVEV (reference sequence). There are 14 residues in the CDR3. V lost 6 bases, J lost 0 bases, and 10 bases lay in between. This CDR3 is CASRQGASTDTQYF. The CDR3 bases are TGTGCCAGCAGACAGGGTGCTAGCACAGATACGCAGTATTTT.

A few counts support this clone. The chain has TRBV19 and TRBJ2-1; 8 bases align to TRBD2. In germline, CDR1 is LNHDA, CDR2 SQIVND (reference sequence). The CDR3 runs to 15 residues. The V segment lost 3 bases and the J segment 2 bases; nucleotides outside the gene matches: 3. CDR3 nucleotide sequence: TGTGCCAGTAGTATCCCAGCGGGGGCCTACAATGAGCAGTTCTTC. The encoded protein is CASSIPAGAYNEQFF.

The chain has TRBV14 and TRBJ1-4; perhaps TRBD1 as D (6 bases). The CDR3 totals 12 residues. Trimming cost V 3 bases and J 8 bases, with 7 bases left between them. The germline gives CDR1 SGHDN, CDR2 FVKESK. The CDR3 here is CASSHTGEKLFF. The CDR3 coding sequence is TGTGCCAGCAGCCACACAGGGGAAAAACTGTTTTTT.

V gene TRBV5-6 combines with J gene TRBJ2-5; D is ambiguous. Matching the DNA end better, TRBJ2-7 makes the J call doubtful. Germline CDR1 is SGHDT and CDR2 is YYEEEE. This CDR3 has 14 amino acids. The CDR3 DNA sequence: TGTGCCAGCAGCTTGGACCTCCAGGACTACGAGCAGTACTTC. This sequence encodes CASSLDLQDYEQYF.

V is TRBV30 and J is TRBJ1-2, with a possible D match to TRBD1 (5 bases). Trimming stripped 5 bases from V and 8 bases from J, with 12 bases between. Germline loops: CDR1 GTSNPN, CDR2 SVGIG (reference sequence). The CDR3 extends over 11 amino acids. This CDR3 is CAWAGPRGYTF. The DNA for the CDR3 is TGTGCCTGGGCAGGGCCTAGAGGCTACACCTTC.

This clone was observed a handful of times. This chain joins TRBV30 and TRBJ2-1; 7 nucleotides match TRBD2. The germline gives CDR1 GTSNPN, CDR2 SVGIG (reference sequence). The CDR3 sequence is 15 residues long. The junction had 7 bases not matched to a gene; V was cut back by 2 bases and J by 3 bases. The CDR3 sequence is CAWSYAGANYNEQFF. The CDR3 DNA reads as TGTGCCTGGAGTTACGCGGGAGCCAACTACAATGAGCAGTTCTTC. Drawing the rest from reference TRBV30 and TRBJ2-1, the complete variable domain is SQTIHQWPATLVQPVGSPLSLECTVEGTSNPNLYWYRQAAGRGLQLLFYSVGIGQISSEVPQNLSASRPQDRQFILSSKKLLLSDSGFYLCAWSYAGANYNEQFFGPGTRLTVL.

This chain uses TRBV4-1 with TRBJ2-3; 8 bases align to TRBD1. From germline, CDR1 is MGHRA and CDR2 YSYEKL. The length of the CDR3 is 15 residues. Trimming cost V 4 bases and J 2 bases; bases outside gene matches: 5. The CDR3 reads CASSPMDRVTDTQYF. The CDR3 DNA sequence: TGCGCCAGCAGCCCTATGGACAGGGTCACAGATACGCAGTATTTT.

This rearrangement joins TRBV6-1 to TRBJ1-5; 9 nucleotides agree with TRBD1. The V gene's germline CDR1 is MNHNS and CDR2 SASEGT. Losses at the gene ends were 6 bases for V and 4 bases for J; bases not matched to a gene: 7. The CDR3 totals 15 residues. CDR3 sequence (DNA): TGTGCCAGCAGGGACGGGACAGGGAGGAATCAGCCCCAGCATTTT. Its protein product is CASRDGTGRNQPQHF.

This clone came up once. This chain uses TRBV10-3 with TRBJ1-3, with D perhaps TRBD1 (5 bases). This CDR3 is built from 15 residues. Per germline, CDR1 ENHRY and CDR2 SYGVKD. V was clipped by 4 bases and J by 4 bases, with 14 bases between them. The CDR3 DNA is TGTGCCATCAGTGTATCGGGGGAATCCGGAAACACCATATATTTT. This translates into CAISVSGESGNTIYF.

The J gene is TRBJ2-5, the V gene TRBV7-2; tentatively, D is TRBD2 (6 bases). Trimming stripped 1 base from V and 9 bases from J, with 12 bases between. Germline loops: CDR1 SGHTA, CDR2 FQGNSA. CDR3 length equals 13 residues. CDR3 amino acids: CASSLEWRGAQYF. DNA of the CDR3: TGTGCCAGCAGCTTAGAGTGGCGCGGGGCCCAGTACTTC.

As to this clone: The junction departs from the called germline gene at one end, perhaps through a read error. The chain employs TRBV11-2 and TRBJ1-6, with TRBD1 identical over 7 bases. Germline CDR1 and CDR2: SGHAT and FQNNGV. The CDR3 covers 15 residues. The CDR3 coding sequence is TGTGCCAGCACCTTACAGGGGATTGGTAATTCACCCCTCCACTTT. Its protein product is CASTLQGIGNSPLHF.

The rearrangement joins TRBV29-1 to TRBJ1-1, with a weak D call TRBD1 (6 bases). CDR1 and CDR2 from the germline V gene are SQVTM and ANQGSEA. CDR3 length equals 9 residues. V dropped 6 bases and J dropped 8 bases, with 7 bases sitting between them. The CDR3 bases are TGCAGCGTCGACAGGGAAGCTTTCTTT. Its protein product is CSVDREAFF.

This chain uses TRBV27 with TRBJ2-7; a possible D gene is TRBD1 (6 bases). The V gene's germline CDR1 is MNHEY and CDR2 SMNVEV (reference sequence). The V end lost 6 bases, the J end lost 6 bases, and 12 bases lay between the germline ends. CDR3 length: 12 amino acids. In nucleotides, the CDR3 is TGTGCCAGCAGGGACGAGGGGGTCGAGCAGTACTTC. Translating gives CASRDEGVEQYF.

The chain uses TRBV6-6 and TRBJ1-4; TRBD1 is a possible D gene (5 bases). The CDR3 has 13 amino acids. Per the germline V gene, CDR1 is MNHNY and CDR2 is SVGAGI (reference sequence). The V end lost 6 bases, the J end lost 7 bases, and 12 bases lay between the germline ends. CDR3 nucleotide sequence: TGTGCCAGCAGCCCAGGGAAGGGTGAAAAACTGTTTTTT. Its protein product is CASSPGKGEKLFF.

In the case of this clone: Other DNA sequences in the sample encode the same CDR3. The genes are TRBV12-5 and TRBJ2-1; 9 nucleotides line up with TRBD1. CDR3 length: 14 amino acids. With 8 bases clipped from V and 7 bases from J, the junction kept 9 bases outside the gene matches. Germline CDR1 is LGHNT and CDR2 is FRNRAP. CDR3 region: CASSPGTGRNEQFF. The DNA of the CDR3 is TGTGCTAGTAGCCCCGGGACAGGGAGGAATGAGCAGTTCTTC. The whole variable domain, remainder taken from reference TRBV12-5 and TRBJ2-1, is DARVTQTPRHKVTEMGQEVTMRCQPILGHNTVFWYRQTMMQGLELLAYFRNRAPLDDSGMPKDRFSAEMPDATLATLKIQPSEPRDSAVYFCASSPGTGRNEQFFGPGTRLTVL.

Only a few counts were recorded for this clone. The chain uses TRBV6-5 and TRBJ1-1, with a tentative D call TRBD1 (5 bases). Per germline, CDR1 MNHEY and CDR2 SVGAGI. Trimming took off 6 bases at V and 0 bases at J, with 8 bases between the two ends. This CDR3 contains 13 residues. As DNA, the CDR3 is TGTGCCAGCAGCGAGACAGTGAACACTGAAGCTTTCTTT. This gives the protein CASSETVNTEAFF.